The 8 T cell receptor beta chains reported below all come from one sample, sequenced in a study of T cell responses to AZD1222 COVID-19 vaccine. Assay: immunoSEQ multiplex PCR; the TCRdb copy retains only in-frame clones and omits some. There are 130,000 to 150,000 clones in the sample; more than 75% occur only once, and 4% to 6% lies in the top ten. Sequenced here: peripheral blood, sampled on day 0 of AZD1222 vaccination. These TCRs come from an adult in good health.

This sequence joins TRBV5-8 and TRBJ2-7; possible D gene TRBD1, 7 bases. The CDR3 sequence is 12 residues long. Germline V gene lookup returns CDR1 SGHTS and CDR2 YDEGEE. The ends were cut back, 9 bases at V and 2 bases at J, with 12 bases in the middle. The CDR3 region has the DNA TGTGCCAACTCCAGGGGGGCCTACGAGCAGTACTTC. This sequence encodes CANSRGAYEQYF.

The CDR3 loop reads CASSLAWQGRKNIQYF. CDR3 nucleotide sequence: TGTGCCAGCAGCTTAGCCTGGCAGGGTAGGAAAAACATTCAGTACTTC. The chain couples TRBV7-9 to TRBJ2-4; D might be TRBD1 (5 bases). This CDR3 has 16 residues. Germline V CDR1 and CDR2: SEHNR, FQNEAQ (reference sequence). The V end was cut by 0 bases, the J end by 4 bases, with 13 bases between.

This chain links TRBV4-3 with TRBJ1-2; D not resolved. The CDR3 sequence is 14 residues long. The V and J ends lost 0 bases and 5 bases respectively, with 10 bases between them. CDR1 LGHNA and CDR2 YSLEER come from the germline V gene. CDR3 nucleotide sequence: TGCGCCAGCAGCCAAGAGGGGAATGGGTATGGCTACACCTTC. This sequence encodes CASSQEGNGYGYTF.

This clone showed up just once. For the CDR3, the DNA is TGTGCCAGCAGCTCAGACAGAGCCAATCAGCCCCAGCATTTT. Translating it yields CASSSDRANQPQHF. This chain joins TRBV11-2 and TRBJ1-5; possibly TRBD1 for D (5 bases). Germline V CDR1 and CDR2: SGHAT, FQNNGV. Trimming cost V 4 bases and J 3 bases, with 10 bases left between them. This CDR3 has 14 residues.

The J gene is TRBJ2-7, the V gene TRBV19; 7 nucleotides align to TRBD2. The V segment lost 8 bases and the J segment 3 bases; nucleotides outside the gene matches: 1. This CDR3 has 11 residues. Germline CDR1 reads LNHDA; CDR2 reads SQIVND (reference sequence). Here the CDR3 reads CASGGGYEQYF. CDR3 bases: TGTGCCAGTGGGGGGGGCTACGAGCAGTACTTC.

V and J are TRBV24-1 and TRBJ2-5, with TRBD1 identical over 9 bases. V shed 4 bases, J shed 5 bases, and the junction held 10 bases outside the gene matches. The length of the CDR3 is 16 residues. Germline values: CDR1 KGHDR, CDR2 SFDVKD. The CDR3 DNA sequence: TGTGCCACCAGTGACCCGGGACAGGGCTTTACGGAGACCCAGTACTTC. Protein sequence: CATSDPGQGFTETQYF.

The V call is TRBV15, the J call TRBJ1-1, with D maybe TRBD1 (5 bases). CDR3 size: 13 residues. CDR1 LNHNV and CDR2 YYDKDF come from the germline V gene (reference sequence). Trimming pared 3 bases from V and 8 bases from J, leaving 13 bases between. DNA of the CDR3: TGTGCCACCAGCAGCAGCCCCGGGACGGAAGCTTTCTTT. Residues: CATSSSPGTEAFF. The full variable domain, in which reference TRBV15 and TRBJ1-1 provide the parts outside the CDR3, is DAMVIQNPRYQVTQFGKPVTLSCSQTLNHNVMYWYQQKSSQAPKLLFHYYDKDFNNEADTPDNFQSRRPNTSFCFLDIRSPGLGDTAMYLCATSSSPGTEAFFGQGTRLTVV.

This clone was found once. The J gene is TRBJ2-2, the V gene TRBV27, with D perhaps TRBD1 or TRBD2 (5 bases each). Germline CDR1 MNHEY, CDR2 SMNVEV (reference sequence). This CDR3 region has 15 residues. Trimming took off 5 bases at V and 2 bases at J, with 12 bases between the two ends. For the CDR3, the DNA is TGTGCCAGCAGTCTCCGGGACGGAAACACCGGGGAGCTGTTTTTT. It yields the protein CASSLRDGNTGELFF.